Listed below are T cell receptor beta chains from one sample, sequenced in a study of cytomegalovirus exposure and HLA in healthy donors. Profiling relied on immunoSEQ multiplex PCR, and the TCRdb table lists in-frame clones only, not all of them. The sample has some 150,000 clones; over 70% are singletons. Material for sequencing was PBMCs. These receptors were collected from a female donor in good health and CMV-seronegative. CDR3s include the opening cysteine and the closing phenylalanine or tryptophan. The D gene is left open where the match is weak. A row's size may be missing; if present it is once, few, many or a size class.

CDR3 DNA | CDR3 protein | J gene | clone size | V gene | D gene
TGTGCCAGCAGTGCCGGGACTAGCGATTGGAACACCGGGGAGCTGTTTTTT | CASSAGTSDWNTGELFF | TRBJ2-2 | NA | TRBV6-4 | TRBD2
TGTGCCAGCAGCCGACTAGCGGGGGAAGACAATGAGCAGTTCTTC | CASSRLAGEDNEQFF | TRBJ2-1 | once | TRBV7-3 | TRBD2
TGTGCCAGCAGTTACCAGGGGGCAAAGGGTTCACCCCTCCACTTT | CASSYQGAKGSPLHF | TRBJ1-6 | NA | TRBV6-5 | TRBD1
TGTGCCAGCAGCTTGTGGGGCGCCGATTCACCCCTCCACTTT | CASSLWGADSPLHF | TRBJ1-6 | NA | TRBV5-4 | NA
TGTGCCAGCACCCGGGGGAGGGGCTCCTACGAGCAGTACTTC | CASTRGRGSYEQYF | TRBJ2-7 | NA | TRBV7-2 | TRBD2
TGTGCCAGCAGTTCCGAACTTGTAGTCGAACTAAGCACAGATACGCAGTATTTT | CASSSELVVELSTDTQYF | TRBJ2-3 | once | TRBV28 | NA
TGTGCCAGCAGCCGCGGGTCCCGCGAAACAGATACGCAGTATTTT | CASSRGSRETDTQYF | TRBJ2-3 | NA | TRBV6-5 | NA
TGTGCCAGCAGGGGGGACGACAGGGGTTCTGATGAAGCTTTCTTT | CASRGDDRGSDEAFF | TRBJ1-1 | once | TRBV27 | TRBD1
TGTGCCAGCACCCCCAGACAGGGGAGGACTGAAGCTTTCTTT | CASTPRQGRTEAFF | TRBJ1-1 | NA | TRBV28 | TRBD1
TGTGCCAGCAGTCCTCGCCAAGGAGCAGATACGCAGTATTTT | CASSPRQGADTQYF | TRBJ2-3 | NA | TRBV6-1 | NA
TGTGCCAGCTCACCGCTAGATCTCGGTGAGCAGTTCTTC | CASSPLDLGEQFF | TRBJ2-1 | NA | TRBV18 | NA
TGTGCCAGCAGCTTGTATGGGACAGTGAACACTGAAGCTTTCTTT | CASSLYGTVNTEAFF | TRBJ1-1 | few | TRBV5-6 | TRBD1
TGTGCCAGCTCACCACGGGAGGGAGGGACTGAAGCTTTCTTT | CASSPREGGTEAFF | TRBJ1-1 | NA | TRBV18 | NA
TGTGCCAGCAGCTCCAGGACAGGCTACTATGGCTACACCTTC | CASSSRTGYYGYTF | TRBJ1-2 | NA | TRBV5-8 | TRBD1
TGTGCCAGCAGCCCGGGACAGCGTGGCTACACCTTC | CASSPGQRGYTF | TRBJ1-2 | NA | TRBV28 | TRBD1
TGCGCCAGCAGCCAAGAAGGAGGGGCCGGGGAGCTGTTTTTT | CASSQEGGAGELFF | TRBJ2-2 | NA | TRBV4-3 | NA
TGTGCCAGCGGACGGGAGTACAATCAGCCCCAGCATTTT | CASGREYNQPQHF | TRBJ1-5 | NA | TRBV11-2 | NA
TGTGCCAGCAGTCCAGGCTTCTCTGGAAACACCATATATTTT | CASSPGFSGNTIYF | TRBJ1-3 | NA | TRBV6-5 | NA
TGTGCCAGCAGTTTAATGGGGGCGAGGAATCAGCCCCAGCATTTT | CASSLMGARNQPQHF | TRBJ1-5 | NA | TRBV28 | NA
TGTGCCAGCAGCGTAGATCCTCTAGCGGCCTCCACAGATACGCAGTATTTT | CASSVDPLAASTDTQYF | TRBJ2-3 | NA | TRBV9 | TRBD2
TGTGCCAGCAGTGAGAGAGATACGCAGTATTTT | CASSERDTQYF | TRBJ2-3 | NA | TRBV2 | NA
TGCGCCCTTTCCAGGGCGCAGTATTTT | CALSRAQYF | TRBJ2-3 | once | TRBV23-1 | NA
TGTGCCAGCAGTTCCGACAGGGGTAGAACCGGGGAGCTGTTTTTT | CASSSDRGRTGELFF | TRBJ2-2 | NA | TRBV6-5 | TRBD1
TGTGCCAGAAGCTTTCTGACCGGGACAGGGTACGACGAGCAGTACTTC | CARSFLTGTGYDEQYF | TRBJ2-7 | NA | TRBV7-5 | NA
TGTGCCAGCAGTTACTCTATTATCTACGAGCAGTACTTC | CASSYSIIYEQYF | TRBJ2-7 | NA | TRBV6-5 | NA
TGTGCCAGCAGTTCGGCAGGGGACACCCAGTACTTC | CASSSAGDTQYF | TRBJ2-5 | NA | TRBV27 | NA
TGTGCCAGTAGGACTTACCTGAACACCGGGGAGCTGTTTTTT | CASRTYLNTGELFF | TRBJ2-2 | NA | TRBV28 | NA
TGTGCCAGCAGCTTAGTTCAGGGGTATGGAGAGACCCAGTACTTC | CASSLVQGYGETQYF | TRBJ2-5 | NA | TRBV7-2 | NA
TGCGCCAGCAGTCGGACAGGGGGCGCGAACACTGAAGCTTTCTTT | CASSRTGGANTEAFF | TRBJ1-1 | NA | TRBV5-1 | TRBD1
TGTGCCAGCAGCCAGGGCTGGGCAGGGTACTACGAGCAGTACTTC | CASSQGWAGYYEQYF | TRBJ2-7 | NA | TRBV14 | NA
TGCGCCAGCAGCCAAGTCCCGGAGCTCCTAGGAAACACCATATATTTT | CASSQVPELLGNTIYF | TRBJ1-3 | NA | TRBV4-3 | NA
TGTGCCAGCAGCACCCTGGGCGGGGGCACAGATACGCAGTATTTT | CASSTLGGGTDTQYF | TRBJ2-3 | NA | TRBV5-4 | NA
TGCAGCACCGAACAGGGTGACGAGCAGTACTTC | CSTEQGDEQYF | TRBJ2-7 | once | TRBV29-1 | NA
TGTGCCAGCAGCTATCAGGGGGCCGTACGACAAGAGACCCAGTACTTC | CASSYQGAVRQETQYF | TRBJ2-5 | once | TRBV7-8 | TRBD1
TGTGCCAGCAGTTTAGTCCCGGGGGACAATTCACCCCTCCACTTT | CASSLVPGDNSPLHF | TRBJ1-6 | NA | TRBV28 | NA
TGTGCCAGCAGCCCGGAGGGCATAGCCTCAAATGAAGCTTTCTTT | CASSPEGIASNEAFF | TRBJ1-1 | NA | TRBV11-2 | NA
TGTGCCAGCAGTTTGGAGGGTGGAAAACTGTTTTTT | CASSLEGGKLFF | TRBJ1-4 | NA | TRBV27 | NA
TGTGCCAGCAGGGACAGGGGGACGTCGGGGACTGAAGCTTTCTTT | CASRDRGTSGTEAFF | TRBJ1-1 | NA | TRBV6-4 | TRBD1
TGTGCCAGCAGTGGTGGACAGCCTATTAACTATGGCTACACCTTC | CASSGGQPINYGYTF | TRBJ1-2 | NA | TRBV28 | NA
TGTGCCAGCAGCTCCGGGACTAGCACCCTAGAGACCCAGTACTTC | CASSSGTSTLETQYF | TRBJ2-5 | NA | TRBV7-8 | TRBD2
TGCGCCAGCAGCCCCCACAGGGGAAAGGGAGAAAAACTGTTTTTT | CASSPHRGKGEKLFF | TRBJ1-4 | NA | TRBV4-3 | TRBD1
TGTGCCAGCAGCCGGGGACTAGCGGGGAGCTCCTACAATGAGCAGTTCTTC | CASSRGLAGSSYNEQFF | TRBJ2-1 | NA | TRBV7-8 | TRBD2
TGCGCCAGCAGCCCGAGGACTAGCGGGAGTTCGTACAATGAGCAGTTCTTC | CASSPRTSGSSYNEQFF | TRBJ2-1 | NA | TRBV5-1 | TRBD2
TGCGCCAGCAGTTTTTCCGGGACAGCGAACACCGGGGAGCTGTTTTTT | CASSFSGTANTGELFF | TRBJ2-2 | NA | TRBV5-1 | TRBD1
TGTGCCAGCAGCCCCGGGACAGGGGAGGGAACTGAAGCTTTCTTT | CASSPGTGEGTEAFF | TRBJ1-1 | few | TRBV7-9 | TRBD1